This T cell receptor (beta chain) appears in the sequencing data of a study of blood T cell repertoires in COVID-19. On the study more broadly: Material from acute and convalescent COVID-19 was sourced from the United States, Italy and Spain.

Germline CDR1 MNHNS, CDR2 SASEGT. The CDR3 has 17 residues. The J segment lost 1 base and the V segment lost 1 base, leaving 7 bases of the junction unmatched. Enrolment of Seattle patients took place during active infection, and they were followed longitudinally. Produced via immunoSEQ multiplex PCR; TCRdb's table is partial and in-frame only. The table shows 150,000 or so clones, with around 79% occurring only once. The sequence derives from a woman aged 55-69 years with COVID-19, enrolled during active disease. Source material: peripheral blood. This chain links TRBV6-1 with TRBJ2-1; 7 positions agree with TRBD1. The CDR3 is CASSEVQTGLSYNEQFF. The CDR3 coding sequence is TGTGCCAGCAGTGAAGTCCAGACAGGGCTGTCCTACAATGAGCAGTTCTTC.